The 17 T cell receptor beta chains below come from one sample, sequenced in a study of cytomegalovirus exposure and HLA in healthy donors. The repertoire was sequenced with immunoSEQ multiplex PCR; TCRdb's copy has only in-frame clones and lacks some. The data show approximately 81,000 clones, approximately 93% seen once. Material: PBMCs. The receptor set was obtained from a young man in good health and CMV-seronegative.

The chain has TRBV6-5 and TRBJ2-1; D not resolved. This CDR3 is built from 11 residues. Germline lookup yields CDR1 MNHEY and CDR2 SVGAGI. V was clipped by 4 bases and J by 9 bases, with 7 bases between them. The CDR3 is CASSSEREQFF. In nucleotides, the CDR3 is TGTGCCAGCAGTTCAGAACGTGAGCAGTTCTTC.

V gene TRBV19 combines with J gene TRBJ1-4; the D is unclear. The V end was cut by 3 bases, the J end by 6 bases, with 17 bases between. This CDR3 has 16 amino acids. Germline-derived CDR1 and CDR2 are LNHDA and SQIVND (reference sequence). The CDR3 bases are TGTGCCAGTAGTATTTTCGGCGCCTCGGAGGATGAAAAACTGTTTTTT. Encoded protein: CASSIFGASEDEKLFF.

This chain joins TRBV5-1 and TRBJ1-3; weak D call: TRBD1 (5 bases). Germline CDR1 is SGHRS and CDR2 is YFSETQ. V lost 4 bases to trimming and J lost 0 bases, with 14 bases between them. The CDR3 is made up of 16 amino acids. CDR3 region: CASSPQGPISGNTIYF. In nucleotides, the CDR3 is TGCGCCAGCAGCCCCCAGGGTCCTATCTCTGGAAACACCATATATTTT.

CDR3 in DNA: TGTGCCAGCAGCTTTCGTTTAGGCGACCGGGAGGAGCAGTACTTC. Encoded protein: CASSFRLGDREEQYF. The chain couples TRBV11-2 to TRBJ2-7; tentative D call: TRBD2 (6 bases). The CDR3 runs 15 residues. V was cut by 3 bases and J by 7 bases, with 19 bases left in between. From germline, CDR1 is SGHAT and CDR2 FQNNGV. Looking up the rest from reference TRBV11-2 and TRBJ2-7 gives the full variable domain: EAGVAQSPRYKIIEKRQSVAFWCNPISGHATLYWYQQILGQGPKLLIQFQNNGVVDDSQLPKDRFSAERLKGVDSTLKIQPAKLEDSAVYLCASSFRLGDREEQYFGPGTRLTVT.

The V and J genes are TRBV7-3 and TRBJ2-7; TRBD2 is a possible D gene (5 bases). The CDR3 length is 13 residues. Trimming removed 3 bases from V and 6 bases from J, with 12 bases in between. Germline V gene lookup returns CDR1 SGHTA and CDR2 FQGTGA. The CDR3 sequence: CASSFQSGAEQYF. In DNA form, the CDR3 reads TGTGCCAGCAGCTTTCAGAGCGGCGCCGAGCAGTACTTC.

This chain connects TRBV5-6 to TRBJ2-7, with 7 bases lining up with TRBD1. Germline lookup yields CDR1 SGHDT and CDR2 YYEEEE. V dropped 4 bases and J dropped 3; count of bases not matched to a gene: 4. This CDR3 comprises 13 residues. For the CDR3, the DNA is TGTGCCAGCAGCCGAGGACAGGTCTACGAGCAGTACTTC. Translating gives CASSRGQVYEQYF.

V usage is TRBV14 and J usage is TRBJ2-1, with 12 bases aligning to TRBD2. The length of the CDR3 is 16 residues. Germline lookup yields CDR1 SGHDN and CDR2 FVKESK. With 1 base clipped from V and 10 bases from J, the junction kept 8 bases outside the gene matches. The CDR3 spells CASSQVTSGGRREQFF. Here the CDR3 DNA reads TGTGCCAGCAGCCAAGTCACTAGCGGGGGGAGACGCGAGCAGTTCTTC.

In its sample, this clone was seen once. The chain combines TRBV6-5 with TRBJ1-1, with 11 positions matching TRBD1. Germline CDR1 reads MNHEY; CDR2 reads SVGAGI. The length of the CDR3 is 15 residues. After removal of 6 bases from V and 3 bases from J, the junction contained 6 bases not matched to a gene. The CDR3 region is CASRLRDRGYTEAFF. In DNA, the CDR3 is TGTGCCAGCAGACTCCGGGACAGGGGGTACACTGAAGCTTTCTTT.

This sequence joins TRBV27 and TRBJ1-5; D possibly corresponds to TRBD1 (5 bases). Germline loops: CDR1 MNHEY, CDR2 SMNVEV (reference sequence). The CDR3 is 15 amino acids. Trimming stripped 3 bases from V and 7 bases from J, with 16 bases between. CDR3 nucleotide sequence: TGTGCCAGCAGTTTGTCGGGGGAGGGCGGGCAGCCCCAGCATTTT. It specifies CASSLSGEGGQPQHF.

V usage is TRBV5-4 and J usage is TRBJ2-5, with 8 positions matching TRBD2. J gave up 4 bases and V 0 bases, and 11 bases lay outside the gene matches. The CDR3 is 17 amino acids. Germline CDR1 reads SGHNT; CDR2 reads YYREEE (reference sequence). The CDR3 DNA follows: TGTGCCAGCAGCTTGGAATCGAGCGGGGGTCTGGTAGAGACCCAGTACTTC. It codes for CASSLESSGGLVETQYF.

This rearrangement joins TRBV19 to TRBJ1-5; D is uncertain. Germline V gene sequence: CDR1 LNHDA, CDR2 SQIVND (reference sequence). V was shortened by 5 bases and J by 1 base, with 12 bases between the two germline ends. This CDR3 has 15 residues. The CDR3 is CASSLLGGSNQPQHF. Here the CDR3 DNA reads TGTGCCAGTAGTCTTCTTGGAGGAAGCAATCAGCCCCAGCATTTT.

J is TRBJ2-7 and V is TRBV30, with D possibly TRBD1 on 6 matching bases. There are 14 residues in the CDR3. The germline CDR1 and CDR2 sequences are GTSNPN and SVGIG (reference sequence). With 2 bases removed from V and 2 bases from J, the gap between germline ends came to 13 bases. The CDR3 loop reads CAWSKGRGPYEQYF. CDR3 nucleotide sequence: TGTGCCTGGAGTAAGGGCAGGGGACCCTACGAGCAGTACTTC. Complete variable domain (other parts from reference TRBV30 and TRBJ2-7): SQTIHQWPATLVQPVGSPLSLECTVEGTSNPNLYWYRQAAGRGLQLLFYSVGIGQISSEVPQNLSASRPQDRQFILSSKKLLLSDSGFYLCAWSKGRGPYEQYFGPGTRLTVT.

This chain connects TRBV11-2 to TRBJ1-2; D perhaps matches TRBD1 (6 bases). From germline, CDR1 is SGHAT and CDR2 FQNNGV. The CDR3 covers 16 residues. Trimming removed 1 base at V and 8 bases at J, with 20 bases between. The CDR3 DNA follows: TGTGCCAGCAGCTTAGGACCCCGGGACAAAGAAAGGGGCTACACCTTC. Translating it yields CASSLGPRDKERGYTF.

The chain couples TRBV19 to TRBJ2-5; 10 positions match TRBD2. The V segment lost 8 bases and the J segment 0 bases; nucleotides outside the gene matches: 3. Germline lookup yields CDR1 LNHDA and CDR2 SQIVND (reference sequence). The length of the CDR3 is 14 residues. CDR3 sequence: CASGLAENQETQYF. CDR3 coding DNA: TGTGCCAGTGGACTAGCGGAGAACCAAGAGACCCAGTACTTC.

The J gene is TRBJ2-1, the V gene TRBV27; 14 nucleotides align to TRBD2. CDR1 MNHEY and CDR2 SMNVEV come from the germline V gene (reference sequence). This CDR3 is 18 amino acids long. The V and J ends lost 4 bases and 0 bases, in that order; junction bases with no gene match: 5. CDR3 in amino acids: CASSSGTSGRVSYNEQFF. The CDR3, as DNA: TGTGCCAGCAGTTCCGGGACTAGCGGGAGAGTCTCCTACAATGAGCAGTTCTTC.

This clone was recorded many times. Written as DNA, the CDR3 is TGTGCCAGCAGTTTTTGGACAGGGGCGGACTATGGCTACACCTTC. Its translation: CASSFWTGADYGYTF. The chain carries TRBV28 and TRBJ1-2; 9 bases are a match to TRBD1. This CDR3 region has 15 residues. Germline loops: CDR1 MDHEN, CDR2 SYDVKM. Germline trimming cut 3 bases from V and 3 bases from J; bases unmatched to any gene: 5.

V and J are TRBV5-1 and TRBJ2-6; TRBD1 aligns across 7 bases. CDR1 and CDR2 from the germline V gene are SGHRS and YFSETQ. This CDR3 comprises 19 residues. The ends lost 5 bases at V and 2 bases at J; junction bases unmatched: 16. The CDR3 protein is CASSPQQGVLLAGANVLTF. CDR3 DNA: TGCGCCAGCAGTCCACAGCAGGGGGTTCTATTAGCTGGGGCCAACGTCCTGACTTTC.